The 5 T cell receptor beta chains below come from one sample, sequenced in a study of cytomegalovirus exposure and HLA in healthy donors. PCR amplification relied on 60 Vbeta primers (plus 13 Jbeta primers). The assay was immunoSEQ multiplex PCR, and TCRdb's table has in-frame clones only and misses some. Of fewer than 200,000 clones in the sample, 65% to 75% were seen once. The sample was PBMCs. Receptor source: a girl under 18 in good health and CMV-seronegative.

This clone was counted only a few times. The V gene is TRBV5-1, the J gene TRBJ1-1; TRBD1 matches at 9 bases. The germline gives CDR1 SGHRS, CDR2 YFSETQ. V dropped 5 bases and J dropped 7; count of bases not matched to a gene: 12. The CDR3 is 15 residues long. In DNA, the CDR3 is TGCGCCAGCAGTCAAGGGACAGGGCTTCAGGGTGAAGCTTTCTTT. Translation gives CASSQGTGLQGEAFF.

The rearrangement links TRBV5-1 to TRBJ2-7; D may be TRBD2 (5 bases). CDR3 length: 16 residues. With 3 bases removed from V and 3 bases from J, the gap between germline ends came to 19 bases. Germline lookup yields CDR1 SGHRS and CDR2 YFSETQ. CDR3 amino acids: CASSSGQTAGFYEQYF. CDR3 nucleotides: TGCGCCAGCAGCTCGGGTCAGACGGCGGGTTTCTACGAGCAGTACTTC.

This chain's CDR3 is CASSLFAGGEETQYF. The CDR3 bases are TGCGCCAGCAGCTTGTTTGCGGGGGGAGAGGAGACCCAGTACTTC. The V and J genes are TRBV5-1 and TRBJ2-5; TRBD2 agrees at 8 bases. The CDR3 consists of 15 residues. With 1 base clipped from V and 5 bases from J, the junction kept 7 bases outside the gene matches. Germline CDR1 and CDR2: SGHRS and YFSETQ.

This chain connects TRBV6-6 to TRBJ1-1, with 8 nucleotides matching TRBD1. V lost 6 bases and J lost 0; bases outside the gene matches: 9. CDR3 length equals 16 residues. Germline values: CDR1 MNHNY, CDR2 SVGAGI (reference sequence). This CDR3 is CASSDPQGALNTEAFF. The CDR3 coding sequence is TGTGCCAGCAGCGACCCGCAGGGGGCCCTGAACACTGAAGCTTTCTTT.

V gene TRBV19 combines with J gene TRBJ1-1; D gene unclear. V was trimmed by 5 bases and J by 4 bases, leaving 8 bases between them. The CDR3 runs 12 residues. CDR1 and CDR2 (germline): LNHDA, SQIVND (reference sequence). This CDR3 reads CASSHKSTEAFF. DNA for the CDR3: TGTGCCAGTAGTCACAAGTCCACTGAAGCTTTCTTT.